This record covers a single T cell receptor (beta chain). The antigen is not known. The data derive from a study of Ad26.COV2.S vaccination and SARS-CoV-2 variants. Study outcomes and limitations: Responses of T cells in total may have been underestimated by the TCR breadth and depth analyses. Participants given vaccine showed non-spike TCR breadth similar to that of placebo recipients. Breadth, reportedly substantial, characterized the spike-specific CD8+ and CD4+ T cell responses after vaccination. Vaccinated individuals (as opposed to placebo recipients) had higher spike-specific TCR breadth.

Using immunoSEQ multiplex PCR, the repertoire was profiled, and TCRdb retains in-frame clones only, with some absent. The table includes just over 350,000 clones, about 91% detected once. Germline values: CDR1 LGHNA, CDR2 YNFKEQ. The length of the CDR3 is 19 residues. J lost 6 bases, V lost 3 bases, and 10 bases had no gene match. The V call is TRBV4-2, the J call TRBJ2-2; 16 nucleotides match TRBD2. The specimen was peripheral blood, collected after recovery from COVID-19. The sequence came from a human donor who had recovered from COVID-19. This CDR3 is CASSQAGLAGGPGAGELFF. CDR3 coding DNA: TGTGCCAGCAGCCAGGCGGGACTAGCGGGGGGGCCAGGGGCCGGGGAGCTGTTTTTT.